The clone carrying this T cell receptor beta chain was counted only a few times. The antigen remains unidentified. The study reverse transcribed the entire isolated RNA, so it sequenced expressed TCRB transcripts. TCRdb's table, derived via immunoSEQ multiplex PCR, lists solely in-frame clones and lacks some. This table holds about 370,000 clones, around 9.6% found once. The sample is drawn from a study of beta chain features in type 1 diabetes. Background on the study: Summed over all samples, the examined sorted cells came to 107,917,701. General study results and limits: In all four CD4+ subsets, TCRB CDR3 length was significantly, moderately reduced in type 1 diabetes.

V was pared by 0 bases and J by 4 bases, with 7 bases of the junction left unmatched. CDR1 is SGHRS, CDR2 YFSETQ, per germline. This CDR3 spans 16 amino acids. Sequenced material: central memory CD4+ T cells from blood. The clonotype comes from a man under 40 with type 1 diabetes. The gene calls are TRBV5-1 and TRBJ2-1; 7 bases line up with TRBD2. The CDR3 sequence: CASSLDPGGRYNEQFF. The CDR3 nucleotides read TGCGCCAGCAGCTTGGACCCGGGAGGCCGATACAATGAGCAGTTCTTC.